These 28 T cell receptor beta chains were all obtained from the same sample, sequenced in a study of graft-versus-host responses after intestinal transplantation. No antigen has been identified for these receptors. Produced via immunoSEQ multiplex PCR; TCRdb's table is partial and in-frame only. The sample carries some 82,000 clones, 87% recorded once. This material consisted of unstimulated CD8+ T cells sorted from spleen or lymph node cells, taken before transplant. All receptors come from a human donor who was the organ donor for an intestinal transplant.

This clone was seen just once. This sequence joins TRBV7-8 and TRBJ1-6, with TRBD1 identical over 9 bases. In germline, CDR1 is SGHVS, CDR2 FQNEAQ. J gave up 9 bases and V 1 base, and 10 bases lay outside the gene matches. The CDR3 covers 17 residues. Here the CDR3 reads CASSLDGGGQGLSPLHF. The CDR3 nucleotides are TGTGCCAGCAGCTTAGACGGGGGGGGACAGGGACTTTCACCCCTCCACTTT.

In its sample, this clone was seen once. The chain's CDR3 is CAWSGTGNTEAFF. The CDR3 DNA reads as TGTGCCTGGAGCGGGACAGGGAACACTGAAGCTTTCTTT. The rearrangement links TRBV30 to TRBJ1-1, with TRBD1 matching 8 bases. J gave up 1 base and V 3 bases, and 1 base lay outside the gene matches. This CDR3 spans 13 amino acids. CDR1 and CDR2 from the germline V gene are GTSNPN and SVGIG (reference sequence).

The DNA of the CDR3 is TGTGCCAGCAGCTTCCGACAGACGACTATGAACACTGAAGCTTTCTTT. It specifies CASSFRQTTMNTEAFF. The chain recombines TRBV5-6 with TRBJ1-1, with D tentatively TRBD1 (5 bases). The CDR3 has 16 amino acids. V lost 2 bases to trimming and J lost 0 bases, with 14 bases between them. Germline CDR1 SGHDT, CDR2 YYEEEE.

There are a few counts of this clone. The V gene is TRBV4-1, the J gene TRBJ1-3; D possibly corresponds to TRBD1 (5 bases). The germline V gene has CDR1 MGHRA and CDR2 YSYEKL. CDR3 length: 13 amino acids. V was cut by 4 bases and J by 5 bases, with 9 bases left in between. CDR3 amino acids: CASSRAGRNTIYF. The CDR3 region has the DNA TGCGCCAGCAGCCGGGCAGGGAGAAACACCATATATTTT.

The genes are TRBV9 and TRBJ2-2; D gene unclear. Trimming took off 7 bases at V and 0 bases at J, with 16 bases between the two ends. CDR1 and CDR2 (germline): SGDLS, YYNGEE. This CDR3 has 16 residues. CDR3 DNA: TGTGCCAGCGAAGCTGATGAGAATTCGAACACCGGGGAGCTGTTTTTT. This codes for CASEADENSNTGELFF.

Note on this clone: At one end the junction does not follow the germline gene, possibly because of a read error. This CDR3 is also generated by other DNA sequences in the sample. The chain recombines TRBV27 with TRBJ1-5, with unresolved D. Germline CDR1 is MNHEY and CDR2 is SMNVEV (reference sequence). The CDR3 totals 14 residues. In DNA form, the CDR3 reads TGTGCCAGCAGCTTTGGGATTCCCAATCAGCCCCAACATTTT. This gives the protein CASSFGIPNQPQHF.

The gene calls are TRBV5-4 and TRBJ2-2; D possibly corresponds to TRBD1 (6 bases). The CDR3 loop spans 15 amino acids. CDR1 and CDR2 from the germline V gene are SGHNT and YYREEE (reference sequence). V gave up 5 bases and J gave up 6 bases, with 17 bases separating them. CDR3 sequence (DNA): TGTGCCAGCAGTTCAACAGGGTTCCGTCCCGGGGAGCTGTTTTTT. Translation: CASSSTGFRPGELFF. The variable domain in full, with the rest retrieved from reference TRBV5-4 and TRBJ2-2, is ETGVTQSPTHLIKTRGQQVTLRCSSQSGHNTVSWYQQALGQGPQFIFQYYREEENGRGNFPPRFSGLQFPNYSSELNVNALELDDSALYLCASSSTGFRPGELFFGEGSRLTVL.

The chain combines TRBV11-1 with TRBJ1-1; no reliable D call. V was trimmed by 3 bases and J by 1 base, leaving 12 bases between them. The CDR3 length is 15 residues. The V gene's germline CDR1 is SGHAT and CDR2 FQDESV (reference sequence). CDR3 in amino acids: CASSFFFPTNTEAFF. The CDR3, as DNA: TGTGCCAGCAGCTTCTTCTTCCCGACGAACACTGAAGCTTTCTTT.

The chain couples TRBV30 to TRBJ2-4; either TRBD1 or TRBD2 may supply D (5 bases each). V lost 1 base and J lost 4, with 5 bases in between. The CDR3 consists of 12 residues. CDR1 is GTSNPN, CDR2 SVGIG, per germline (reference sequence). CDR3 coding DNA: TGTGCCTGGAGTGGGGGGAAAAACATTCAGTACTTC. Amino acid sequence: CAWSGGKNIQYF.

J is TRBJ2-1 and V is TRBV5-6, with D uncertain. This CDR3 contains 11 residues. V shed 4 bases and J shed 10 bases, with 9 bases lying between them. The V gene's germline CDR1 is SGHDT and CDR2 YYEEEE. The CDR3 DNA is TGTGCCAGCAGCCAACAGAGGGAGCAGTTCTTC. It codes for CASSQQREQFF.

The chain is built from TRBV7-9 and TRBJ1-6; a possible D gene is TRBD1 (6 bases). The CDR3 has 14 amino acids. V gave up 5 bases and J gave up 3 bases, with 8 bases separating them. Germline assignment: CDR1 SEHNR and CDR2 FQNEAQ (reference sequence). CDR3 amino acids: CASSEQGYNSPLHF. The CDR3 DNA reads TGTGCCAGCAGCGAACAGGGCTATAATTCACCCCTCCACTTT.

The rearrangement joins TRBV7-8 to TRBJ2-7, with a possible D match to TRBD1 (6 bases). This CDR3 contains 15 residues. CDR1 SGHVS and CDR2 FQNEAQ come from the germline V gene. Trimming left V 4 bases short and J 3 bases short, with 16 bases between. CDR3 bases: TGTGCCAGCAGCTCCCACCCCGGGGACATCTACGAGCAGTACTTC. Translating gives CASSSHPGDIYEQYF.

The V and J genes are TRBV7-9 and TRBJ1-1; D may be TRBD1 (6 bases). From germline, CDR1 is SEHNR and CDR2 FQNEAQ (reference sequence). The CDR3 contains 14 residues. V gave up 5 bases and J gave up 6 bases, with 16 bases separating them. In DNA, the CDR3 is TGTGCCAGCAGCGATGGGGGGGCCAAACCTGAAGCTTTCTTT. Translated, it gives CASSDGGAKPEAFF.

The gene calls are TRBV28 and TRBJ2-5; D is unresolved. The J call may be incorrect, as the DNA end agrees better with TRBJ2-7. Germline V gene lookup returns CDR1 MDHEN and CDR2 SYDVKM. This CDR3 has 13 residues. For the CDR3, the DNA is TGTGCCAGCAGTTTATACTTCATCTACGAGCAGTACTTC. The encoded protein is CASSLYFIYEQYF.

The CDR3 is CASSKPPGAGTDTQYF. Written as DNA, the CDR3 is TGTGCCAGTAGTAAGCCCCCGGGGGCTGGCACAGATACGCAGTATTTT. The chain is built from TRBV19 and TRBJ2-3; the D call may be TRBD1 or TRBD2 (6 bases each). There are 16 residues in the CDR3. V lost 4 bases and J lost 1, with 15 bases in between. Per the germline V gene, CDR1 is LNHDA and CDR2 is SQIVND (reference sequence).

The chain uses TRBV7-6 and TRBJ2-7, with D hard to call. The V end lost 5 bases, the J end lost 7 bases, and 21 bases lay between the germline ends. The V gene's germline CDR1 is SGHVS and CDR2 FNYEAQ. This CDR3 spans 15 amino acids. The CDR3: CASSRDKSRDREQYF. CDR3 bases: TGTGCCAGCAGCCGCGACAAGAGTCGAGACCGGGAGCAGTACTTC.

The chain joins TRBV6-6 to TRBJ1-5; no definite D call. Trimming removed 2 bases from V and 3 bases from J, with 8 bases in between. The CDR3 loop spans 14 amino acids. The germline V gene has CDR1 MNHNY and CDR2 SVGAGI (reference sequence). CDR3 nucleotide sequence: TGTGCCAGCAGTTACGGTGGGTACAATCAGCCCCAGCATTTT. It is translated as CASSYGGYNQPQHF.

The J gene is TRBJ1-1, the V gene TRBV4-2; no definite D call. The V end lost 0 bases, the J end lost 7 bases, and 12 bases lay between the germline ends. CDR1 is LGHNA and CDR2 is YNFKEQ in the germline V gene. This CDR3 is built from 14 residues. CDR3 in DNA: TGTGCCAGCAGCCAAGATTGGGGATCCGGTGAAGCTTTCTTT. This sequence encodes CASSQDWGSGEAFF.

The chain employs TRBV5-1 and TRBJ1-1; D call uncertain. V was clipped by 0 bases and J by 4 bases, with 7 bases between them. Germline-derived CDR1 and CDR2 are SGHRS and YFSETQ. This CDR3 is 13 amino acids long. The CDR3 spells CASSLVLGTEAFF. In DNA form, the CDR3 reads TGCGCCAGCAGCTTGGTCCTCGGCACTGAAGCTTTCTTT.

This chain links TRBV4-1 with TRBJ2-2; 7 nucleotides match TRBD2. Germline CDR1 MGHRA, CDR2 YSYEKL. With V trimmed by 7 bases and J by 7 bases, 3 bases remained unmatched. The CDR3 is 12 residues long. The CDR3 sequence: CASMGGGGELFF. The CDR3 DNA follows: TGCGCCAGCATGGGCGGGGGCGGGGAGCTGTTTTTT.

V gene TRBV4-1 combines with J gene TRBJ1-2; no definite D call. V was clipped by 0 bases and J by 8 bases, with 10 bases between them. This CDR3 comprises 13 residues. Germline assignment: CDR1 MGHRA and CDR2 YSYEKL. The CDR3 is CASSQDPARGYTF. DNA of the CDR3: TGCGCCAGCAGCCAAGACCCAGCTCGGGGCTACACCTTC.

V gene TRBV4-1 combines with J gene TRBJ1-1; D is uncertain. Trimming took 1 base from V and 5 from J, leaving 5 bases between them. Per the germline V gene, CDR1 is MGHRA and CDR2 is YSYEKL. The length of the CDR3 is 12 residues. The CDR3 loop is CASSQAGTEAFF. DNA of the CDR3: TGCGCCAGCAGCCAAGCGGGGACTGAAGCTTTCTTT.

The chain carries TRBV21-1 and TRBJ1-5. TRBV21-1 is a pseudogene segment. The CDR3 is 13 residues long. The CDR3 loop is CASSKSGNQPQHF. DNA of the CDR3: TGTGCCAGCAGCAAATCGGGCAATCAGCCCCAGCATTTT.

The chain couples TRBV6-5 to TRBJ2-1; 7 positions match TRBD1. CDR1 is MNHEY and CDR2 is SVGAGI in the germline V gene. This CDR3 contains 16 residues. V lost 4 bases to trimming and J lost 8 bases; unmatched junction nucleotides: 14. DNA of the CDR3: TGTGCCAGCAGTTCACGACAGGGTTTCATCATCGATGAGCAGTTCTTC. It translates to CASSSRQGFIIDEQFF.

V gene TRBV18 combines with J gene TRBJ2-2; possible D gene TRBD1, 6 bases. V was cut by 2 bases and J by 2 bases, with 15 bases left in between. The CDR3 has 17 amino acids. CDR1 and CDR2 (germline): KGHSH, LQKENI. The CDR3 DNA sequence: TGTGCCAGCTCACCAATAGAACCCGGGACAAACACCGGGGAGCTGTTTTTT. It encodes CASSPIEPGTNTGELFF. The whole variable domain, filled in from reference TRBV18 and TRBJ2-2, reads NAGVMQNPRHLVRRRGQEARLRCSPMKGHSHVYWYRQLPEEGLKFMVYLQKENIIDESGMPKERFSAEFPKEGPSILRIQQVVRGDSAAYFCASSPIEPGTNTGELFFGEGSRLTVL.

The chain is built from TRBV2 and TRBJ1-3; no clear D gene. Germline V CDR1 and CDR2: SNHLY, FYNNEI. The V end was cut by 1 base, the J end by 1 base, with 5 bases between. This CDR3 has 14 amino acids. CDR3 protein: CASSEVGSGNTIYF. The DNA of the CDR3 is TGTGCCAGCAGTGAAGTGGGGTCTGGAAACACCATATATTTT.

The rearrangement links TRBV9 to TRBJ1-3; weak D call: TRBD1 (5 bases). CDR1 is SGDLS and CDR2 is YYNGEE in the germline V gene. The CDR3 is 15 amino acids. V lost 4 bases and J lost 4, with 15 bases in between. Here the CDR3 DNA reads TGTGCCAGCAGCACCGAGGGGACGGGGGGAAACACCATATATTTT. As protein: CASSTEGTGGNTIYF.

The genes are TRBV10-1 and TRBJ1-1; D might be TRBD1 (5 bases). Germline V gives CDR1 WNHNN, CDR2 SYGVQD (reference sequence). The V and J ends lost 2 bases and 5 bases respectively, with 9 bases between them. CDR3 size: 13 residues. The chain's CDR3 is CASSEREGTEAFF. In DNA, the CDR3 is TGCGCCAGCAGTGAGCGGGAGGGGACTGAAGCTTTCTTT.